The clone carrying this T cell receptor (beta chain) was counted at least ten times. The antigen remains undetermined. Germline lookup yields CDR1 MNHEY and CDR2 SVGAGI. The CDR3 consists of 17 residues. V was pared by 0 bases and J by 0 bases, with 2 bases of the junction left unmatched. Amplified TCR beta CDR3 regions came from RNA transcripts. TCR CDR3 underwent first-round RT-PCR with the HTBI primer set. TCRdb redid the calling of the multiplex PCR reads with MiXCR, one entry per CDR3 protein. Of 530,000 or so distinct CDR3 sequences listed, approximately 25% are singletons. Ophthalmopathy patients had Clinical Activity Score at least 3, NOSPECS grade at least 4, duration under 3 months. This record comes from a study of T cells in Graves' hyperthyroidism and ophthalmopathy. Study outcomes and limitations: From stable hyperthyroidism, ophthalmopathy was separated by a 13 V-J model.

The genes are TRBV6-5 and TRBJ2-2; 9 nucleotides line up with TRBD2. The receptor's source is a woman aged 30 to 39 with Graves' ophthalmopathy. The material sequenced was blood. The chain's CDR3 is CASSYSSGGPNTGELFF. CDR3 DNA sequence: TGTGCCAGCAGTTACTCTAGCGGGGGCCCGAACACCGGGGAGCTGTTTTTT.